This T cell receptor (beta chain) was identified in a study of CD8 T cells in ankylosing spondylitis. General study points: Within peripheral blood, clones linked to disease were CD8+ and relatively rare. Within matched ankylosing spondylitis synovial fluid, disease-linked clones were reportedly significantly enriched. A motif of 8 or 9 highly homologous TCR beta variants was seen as apparently characteristic of ankylosing spondylitis blood.

This clonotype was seen at least ten times. Its antigen is unknown. MiXCR, applied by TCRdb to the 5' RACE reads, yields one record per CDR3 protein. Here the sample spans approximately 500,000 distinct CDR3 sequences, more than 9.5% being singletons. Looked up from germline, CDR1 is SGHRS and CDR2 is YFSETQ. The CDR3 contains 14 residues. The junction had 3 bases not matched to a gene; V was cut back by 4 bases and J by 2 bases. This TCR came from a male donor with ankylosing spondylitis. Sequencing used blood, either unsorted or a sorted T cell fraction (not recorded which). The genes are TRBV5-1 and TRBJ2-5, with 9 nucleotides matching TRBD1. As DNA, the CDR3 is TGCGCCAGCAGCCCGGACAGGGGACAAGAGACCCAGTACTTC. Encoded protein: CASSPDRGQETQYF.